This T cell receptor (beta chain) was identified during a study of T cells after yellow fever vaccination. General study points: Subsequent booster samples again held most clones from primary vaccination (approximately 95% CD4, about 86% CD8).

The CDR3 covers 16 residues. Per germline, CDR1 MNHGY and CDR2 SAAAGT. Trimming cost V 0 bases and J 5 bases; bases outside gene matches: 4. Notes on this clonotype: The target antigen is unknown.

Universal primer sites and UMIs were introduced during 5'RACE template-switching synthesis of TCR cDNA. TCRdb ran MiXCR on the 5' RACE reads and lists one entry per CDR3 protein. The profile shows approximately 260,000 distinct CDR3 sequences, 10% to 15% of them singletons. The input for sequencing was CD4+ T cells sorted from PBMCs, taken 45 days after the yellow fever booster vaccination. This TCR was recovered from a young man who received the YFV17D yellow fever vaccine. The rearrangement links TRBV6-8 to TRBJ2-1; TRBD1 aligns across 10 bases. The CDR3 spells CASSYSRTGGNNEQFF. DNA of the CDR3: TGTGCCAGCAGTTACTCCCGGACAGGGGGTAACAATGAGCAGTTCTTC.